The rows below give T cell receptor beta chains drawn from one sample of a study of graft-versus-host responses after intestinal transplantation. Antigens for these TCRs are unknown. Sequencing was performed with immunoSEQ multiplex PCR; in TCRdb, only in-frame clones are kept and a portion is missing. The top ten clones hold about 1.1% of a sample with approximately 82,000 clones, about 93% of them seen once. The material sequenced was unstimulated CD8+ T cells sorted from spleen or lymph node cells, taken before transplant. Receptors originate from a human donor who was the organ donor for an intestinal transplant. The CDR3 runs from the conserved cysteine through the conserved F or W. The order of the fields is J gene, D gene, V gene, clone size, CDR3 protein, CDR3 DNA. The D gene is left open where the match is weak. Only part of the rows carry a size: once, few, many, or a class if the clone is expanded.

>TRBJ2-2|.|TRBV27|once
CASSLWRAPTGELFF
TGTGCCAGCAGTTTATGGCGGGCCCCCACCGGGGAGCTGTTTTTT
>TRBJ2-7|TRBD1|TRBV11-2|.
CASSLGPTGTGYFYEQYF
TGTGCCAGCAGCTTAGGCCCGACCGGGACAGGGTATTTCTACGAGCAGTACTTC
>TRBJ2-2|TRBD2|TRBV30|.
CAWSELQLAGDAELFF
TGTGCCTGGAGTGAGCTGCAACTAGCGGGAGATGCGGAGCTGTTTTTT
>TRBJ2-1|.|TRBV4-1|.
CASSQMEGPNEQFF
TGCGCCAGCAGCCAAATGGAGGGCCCCAATGAGCAGTTCTTC
>TRBJ1-1|.|TRBV5-1|.
CASSLASLRTPGTEAFF
TGCGCCAGCAGCTTGGCCTCTCTTCGTACACCAGGGACTGAAGCTTTCTTT
>TRBJ2-3|TRBD1|TRBV12-5|.
CASGPWDRGRDTQYF
TGTGCTAGTGGTCCGTGGGACAGGGGCCGGGATACGCAGTATTTT
>TRBJ1-4|.|TRBV27|.
CAGSPNPSLRGEKLFF
TGTGCCGGCAGTCCAAATCCCAGCCTAAGGGGAGAAAAACTGTTTTTT
>TRBJ2-7|TRBD2|TRBV7-8|once
CASSSGLAGVVYEQYF
TGTGCCAGCAGCTCGGGACTAGCGGGAGTTGTCTACGAGCAGTACTTC
>TRBJ1-4|.|TRBV4-3|.
CASSQRLGASEKLFF
TGCGCCAGCAGCCAGAGGTTGGGTGCCAGTGAAAAACTGTTTTTT
>TRBJ2-7|TRBD1|TRBV5-8|.
CASSLEGADEQYF
TGTGCCAGCAGCTTGGAGGGGGCGGACGAGCAGTACTTC
>TRBJ2-7|TRBD1|TRBV2|.
CASSELGAGGWSEQYF
TGTGCCAGCAGTGAACTCGGGGCAGGGGGCTGGTCCGAGCAGTACTTC
>TRBJ2-3|.|TRBV6-4|once
CASITGHTITDTQYF
TGTGCCAGCATAACGGGACACACGATTACAGATACGCAGTATTTT
>TRBJ2-6|.|TRBV28|.
CASSFEGANVLTF
TGTGCCAGCAGTTTCGAGGGGGCCAACGTCCTGACTTTC